Listed below are T cell receptor beta chains from one sample, sequenced in a study of cytomegalovirus exposure and HLA in healthy donors. Assay used: immunoSEQ multiplex PCR; TCRdb lists only in-frame clones, some missing. The profile shows about 130,000 clones, roughly 63% of them singletons. Input material: PBMCs. The receptor set was obtained from a man aged 30 to 45 in good health and CMV-seropositive. CDR3s include the opening cysteine and the closing phenylalanine or tryptophan. D genes are given only for firm matches. Where a row states a size, it is once, few, many or the class of an expanded clone; other rows omit it.

d_call j_call v_call clone_size cdr3_aa cdr3_nt
- TRBJ2-7 TRBV5-1 - CASSSNLQGYEQYF TGCGCCAGCAGCTCGAACCTTCAGGGCTACGAGCAGTACTTC
- TRBJ1-2 TRBV18 - CASSHRQQVYGYTF TGTGCCAGCTCCCACAGACAGCAAGTCTATGGCTACACCTTC
TRBD2 TRBJ2-7 TRBV6-5 - CASSYGLAEPYEQYF TGTGCCAGCAGTTACGGACTAGCGGAGCCCTACGAGCAGTACTTC
- TRBJ2-1 TRBV4-1 - CASSQHSAYNEQFF TGCGCCAGCAGCCAACATTCAGCCTACAATGAGCAGTTCTTC
- TRBJ1-2 TRBV7-2 - CASSSRANYGYTF TGTGCCAGCAGCTCCAGGGCTAACTATGGCTACACCTTC
TRBD2 TRBJ2-5 TRBV9 - CASSLSGTSGQETQYF TGTGCCAGCAGCTTATCCGGGACTAGCGGTCAAGAGACCCAGTACTTC
TRBD1 TRBJ1-2 TRBV9 few CASSDRREGQYPNYGYTF TGTGCCAGCAGCGACCGTAGAGAGGGACAGTACCCTAACTATGGCTACACCTTC
- TRBJ2-3 TRBV23-1 - CASSKTGPDTQYF TGCGCCAGCAGTAAAACAGGACCAGATACGCAGTATTTT
TRBD1 TRBJ1-1 TRBV7-2 once CASSYRGLNTEAFF TGTGCCAGCAGCTATAGGGGGCTTAACACTGAAGCTTTCTTT
- TRBJ1-2 TRBV27 few CASSINRFYGYTF TGTGCCAGCAGTATCAACAGGTTCTATGGCTACACCTTC
- TRBJ2-7 TRBV18 - CASYSGSSYEQYF TGTGCCAGCTATAGCGGAAGCTCCTACGAGCAGTACTTC
TRBD2 TRBJ2-1 TRBV27 - CASVGSLAGVIYNEQFF TGTGCCAGCGTCGGTTCACTAGCGGGAGTTATCTACAATGAGCAGTTCTTC
- TRBJ1-4 TRBV6-1 - CASSELFFSANEKLFF TGTGCCAGCAGTGAATTATTTTTCTCGGCTAATGAAAAACTGTTTTTT
TRBD2 TRBJ2-2 TRBV9 - CASSVDLSGREDTGELFF TGTGCCAGCAGCGTAGATCTTAGCGGGAGGGAGGACACCGGGGAGCTGTTTTTT
- TRBJ2-6 TRBV5-1 - CASSGGGLQRVLTF TGCGCCAGCAGCGGGGGCGGGTTGCAACGCGTCCTGACTTTC
- TRBJ1-5 TRBV2 - CASSEGTENQPQHF TGTGCCAGCAGTGAAGGGACAGAGAATCAGCCCCAGCATTTT
TRBD1 TRBJ1-1 TRBV6-6 - CASSYSTTGGEAFF TGTGCCAGCAGTTACTCGACGACAGGGGGTGAAGCTTTCTTT
- TRBJ2-3 TRBV4-2 - CASSQSRILSYTQYF TGTGCCAGCAGCCAATCCCGAATTCTATCTTATACGCAGTATTTT
- TRBJ1-2 TRBV5-1 - CASKGRQFGYTF TGCGCCAGCAAGGGGAGGCAGTTTGGCTACACCTTC
TRBD2 TRBJ2-7 TRBV5-6 - CASSLVELGLAGVYEQYF TGTGCCAGCAGCTTGGTAGAGCTCGGACTAGCGGGAGTCTACGAGCAGTACTTC
TRBD1 TRBJ1-5 TRBV7-2 - CASSKDRDQPQHF TGTGCCAGCAGCAAGGACAGGGATCAGCCCCAGCATTTT
TRBD2 TRBJ2-1 TRBV19 once CASRLRASGSIWAPENEQFF TGTGCCAGTCGACTCCGGGCTAGCGGGAGTATATGGGCGCCCGAAAATGAGCAGTTCTTC
- TRBJ2-7 TRBV19 - CASSIQVSYEQYF TGTGCCAGTAGTATACAGGTATCCTACGAGCAGTACTTC
- TRBJ1-1 TRBV5-1 - CASSWDRTVEAFF TGCGCCAGCAGCTGGGACCGGACAGTTGAAGCTTTCTTT
- TRBJ2-7 TRBV15 - CATSREWAKGQAGKGYF TGTGCCACCAGCAGAGAGTGGGCTAAAGGACAAGCCGGCAAGGGGTACTTC
TRBD1 TRBJ2-7 TRBV5-6 - CASSSSVGQGPVIYEQYF TGTGCCAGCAGCTCCTCCGTGGGACAGGGGCCAGTGATCTACGAGCAGTACTTC
- TRBJ2-1 TRBV2 - CASSDSPQRPYNEQFF TGTGCCAGCAGTGACTCCCCCCAGCGGCCCTACAATGAGCAGTTCTTC
TRBD2 TRBJ2-3 TRBV6-1 - CATPKGAGGADTQYF TGTGCCACCCCCAAGGGGGCGGGAGGGGCGGATACGCAGTATTTT
TRBD1 TRBJ2-2 TRBV29-1 few CSVDRGNTGELFF TGCAGCGTCGACAGGGGGAACACCGGGGAGCTGTTTTTT
- TRBJ1-6 TRBV6-1 few CASSIGGLGSPLHF TGTGCCAGCAGTATCGGAGGGTTGGGTTCACCCCTCCACTTT
TRBD2 TRBJ2-1 TRBV9 - CASSVLAGVSNEQFF TGTGCCAGCAGCGTACTAGCGGGAGTAAGCAATGAGCAGTTCTTC
- TRBJ1-6 TRBV6-1 few CASSVEITNSPLHF TGTGCCAGCAGTGTAGAGATAACGAATTCACCCCTCCACTTT
- TRBJ1-5 TRBV5-1 - CASSSTGDYNQPQHF TGCGCCAGCAGCTCGACAGGAGACTACAATCAGCCCCAGCATTTT
TRBD1 TRBJ2-7 TRBV9 few CASSVGGQGGYEQYF TGTGCCAGCAGCGTAGGGGGACAGGGGGGCTACGAGCAGTACTTC
- TRBJ1-6 TRBV19 once CASSIWGGSPLHF TGTGCCAGTAGTATATGGGGGGGTTCACCCCTCCACTTT
- TRBJ1-1 TRBV5-1 - CASSLLTGNTEAFF TGCGCCAGCAGCTTGTTGACAGGGAACACTGAAGCTTTCTTT
- TRBJ2-1 TRBV21-1 - CASTHEQFF TGTGCCAGCACTCATGAGCAGTTCTTC
- TRBJ2-5 TRBV29-1 - CSVALEAGLGETQYF TGCAGCGTTGCTTTGGAGGCAGGTCTAGGGGAGACCCAGTACTTC
- TRBJ2-4 TRBV11-2 few CASSLWGQAKNIQYF TGTGCCAGCAGCTTGTGGGGCCAAGCCAAAAACATTCAGTACTTC
TRBD1 TRBJ2-5 TRBV6-5 - CASSTDRGPQETQYF TGTGCCAGCAGTACCGACAGGGGGCCTCAAGAGACCCAGTACTTC
TRBD1 TRBJ1-1 TRBV5-4 - CASSFDPGQGIEAFF TGTGCCAGCAGCTTCGACCCGGGACAGGGGATTGAAGCTTTCTTT
- TRBJ2-7 TRBV4-3 - CASSRILGGSTSYEQYF TGCGCCAGCAGCCGAATACTCGGGGGATCCACATCCTACGAGCAGTACTTC
TRBD2 TRBJ2-1 TRBV6-5 - CASSMTSGLYNEQFF TGTGCCAGCAGTATGACTAGCGGGTTGTACAATGAGCAGTTCTTC
TRBD1 TRBJ2-1 TRBV6-5 once CASSRGTGYNEQFF TGTGCCAGCTCTAGAGGGACAGGCTACAATGAGCAGTTCTTC
- TRBJ1-4 TRBV19 - CASSIRSRAVYGEKLFF TGTGCCAGTAGTATAAGGAGCAGGGCAGTTTACGGTGAAAAACTGTTTTTT
TRBD2 TRBJ2-7 TRBV29-1 few CSVGATSGAKYF TGCAGCGTGGGAGCGACTAGCGGAGCCAAGTACTTC
- TRBJ2-3 TRBV5-8 - CASSLGGVADTQYF TGTGCCAGCAGCTTGGGTGGAGTTGCAGATACGCAGTATTTT
- TRBJ2-1 TRBV28 - CASRTIRGSYNEQFF TGTGCCAGCAGGACCATTAGGGGCTCCTACAATGAGCAGTTCTTC